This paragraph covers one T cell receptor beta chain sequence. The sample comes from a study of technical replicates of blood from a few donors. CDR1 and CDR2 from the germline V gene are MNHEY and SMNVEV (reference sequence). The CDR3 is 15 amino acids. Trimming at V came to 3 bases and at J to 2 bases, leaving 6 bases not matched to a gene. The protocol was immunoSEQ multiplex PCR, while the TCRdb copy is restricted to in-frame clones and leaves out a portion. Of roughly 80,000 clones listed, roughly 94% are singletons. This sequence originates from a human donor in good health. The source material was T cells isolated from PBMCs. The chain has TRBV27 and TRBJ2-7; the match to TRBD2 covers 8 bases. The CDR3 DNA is TGTGCCAGCAGTTTTAGCGCGGGAGGTGCCTACGAGCAGTACTTC. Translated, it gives CASSFSAGGAYEQYF.